Described below is a single T cell receptor beta chain sequence and its context. Per the germline V gene, CDR1 is SGHTA and CDR2 is FQGTGA. The CDR3 totals 14 residues. J gave up 5 bases and V 3 bases, and 5 bases lay outside the gene matches. These data originate in a study of blood T cell repertoires in COVID-19. As for the study in general: COVID-19 samples, acute and convalescent, were from the United States, Italy and Spain. PBMCs, B-cell-depleted T cells, or T cells provided the cDNA or gDNA that made up the material.

Per the authors' pipeline: Quantification of nucleated cells was approximated via reference gene primer amplification. Profiling relied on immunoSEQ multiplex PCR, and the TCRdb table lists in-frame clones only, not all of them. V and J calls and clone size are as listed in that table; D and trimming were resolved from the DNA. This sample has 60,000 or so clones, with roughly 91% found just once. The chain has TRBV7-3 and TRBJ2-5; 8 nucleotides line up with TRBD1. The sequenced material came from peripheral blood. The sequence was obtained from a human donor in a cohort sampled during active COVID-19. CDR3 sequence reads: CASSLQGAEETQYF. CDR3 DNA: TGTGCCAGCAGCTTGCAGGGGGCGGAGGAGACCCAGTACTTC.